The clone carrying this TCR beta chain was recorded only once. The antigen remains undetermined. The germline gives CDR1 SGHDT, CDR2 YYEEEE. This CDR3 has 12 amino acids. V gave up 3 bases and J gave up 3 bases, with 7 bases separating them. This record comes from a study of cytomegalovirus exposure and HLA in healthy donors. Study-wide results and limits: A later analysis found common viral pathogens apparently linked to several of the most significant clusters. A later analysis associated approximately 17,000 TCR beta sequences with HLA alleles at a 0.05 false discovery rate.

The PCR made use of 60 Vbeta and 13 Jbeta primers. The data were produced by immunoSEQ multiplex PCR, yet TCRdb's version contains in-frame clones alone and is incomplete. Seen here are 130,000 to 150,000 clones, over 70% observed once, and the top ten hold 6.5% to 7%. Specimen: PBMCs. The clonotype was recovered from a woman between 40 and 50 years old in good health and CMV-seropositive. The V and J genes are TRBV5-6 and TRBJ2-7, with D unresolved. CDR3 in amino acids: CASSSPYYEQYF. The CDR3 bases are TGTGCCAGCAGCTCGCCCTACTACGAGCAGTACTTC.